This T cell receptor (beta chain) was captured by sequencing in a study of T cells in Graves' hyperthyroidism and ophthalmopathy. The table lists this clonotype with many counts. Investigators excluded patients with uncontrolled infection, other autoimmune disease, pregnancy or lactation. Clinicians diagnosed patients from clinical symptoms, serum thyroxine and TRAb, thyroid ultrasound and orbital computed tomography. RNA transcripts yielded amplified TCR beta CDR3 regions. In the first-round RT-PCR of the TCR CDR3, the HTBI primer set was used. TCRdb recomputed calls from the multiplex PCR reads with MiXCR, one row per CDR3 protein. The sample yields approximately 370,000 distinct CDR3 sequences, around 14% seen once. The sequencing input was blood. This TCR was recovered from a woman younger than 45 with Graves' hyperthyroidism.

The chain's CDR3 is CASSAGTEQFF. The CDR3 coding sequence is TGTGCCAGCAGTGCCGGGACTGAGCAGTTCTTC. The J gene is TRBJ2-1, the V gene TRBV28, with D perhaps matching TRBD1 or TRBD2 (5 bases each). The CDR3 runs 11 residues. Germline V gene data show CDR1 as MDHEN and CDR2 as SYDVKM. V was clipped by 5 bases and J by 9 bases, with 8 bases between them. The full variable domain, in which reference TRBV28 and TRBJ2-1 provide the parts outside the CDR3, is DVKVTQSSRYLVKRTGEKVFLECVQDMDHENMFWYRQDPGLGLRLIYFSYDVKMKEKGDIPEGYSVSREKKERFSLILESASTNQTSMYLCASSAGTEQFFGPGTRLTVL.